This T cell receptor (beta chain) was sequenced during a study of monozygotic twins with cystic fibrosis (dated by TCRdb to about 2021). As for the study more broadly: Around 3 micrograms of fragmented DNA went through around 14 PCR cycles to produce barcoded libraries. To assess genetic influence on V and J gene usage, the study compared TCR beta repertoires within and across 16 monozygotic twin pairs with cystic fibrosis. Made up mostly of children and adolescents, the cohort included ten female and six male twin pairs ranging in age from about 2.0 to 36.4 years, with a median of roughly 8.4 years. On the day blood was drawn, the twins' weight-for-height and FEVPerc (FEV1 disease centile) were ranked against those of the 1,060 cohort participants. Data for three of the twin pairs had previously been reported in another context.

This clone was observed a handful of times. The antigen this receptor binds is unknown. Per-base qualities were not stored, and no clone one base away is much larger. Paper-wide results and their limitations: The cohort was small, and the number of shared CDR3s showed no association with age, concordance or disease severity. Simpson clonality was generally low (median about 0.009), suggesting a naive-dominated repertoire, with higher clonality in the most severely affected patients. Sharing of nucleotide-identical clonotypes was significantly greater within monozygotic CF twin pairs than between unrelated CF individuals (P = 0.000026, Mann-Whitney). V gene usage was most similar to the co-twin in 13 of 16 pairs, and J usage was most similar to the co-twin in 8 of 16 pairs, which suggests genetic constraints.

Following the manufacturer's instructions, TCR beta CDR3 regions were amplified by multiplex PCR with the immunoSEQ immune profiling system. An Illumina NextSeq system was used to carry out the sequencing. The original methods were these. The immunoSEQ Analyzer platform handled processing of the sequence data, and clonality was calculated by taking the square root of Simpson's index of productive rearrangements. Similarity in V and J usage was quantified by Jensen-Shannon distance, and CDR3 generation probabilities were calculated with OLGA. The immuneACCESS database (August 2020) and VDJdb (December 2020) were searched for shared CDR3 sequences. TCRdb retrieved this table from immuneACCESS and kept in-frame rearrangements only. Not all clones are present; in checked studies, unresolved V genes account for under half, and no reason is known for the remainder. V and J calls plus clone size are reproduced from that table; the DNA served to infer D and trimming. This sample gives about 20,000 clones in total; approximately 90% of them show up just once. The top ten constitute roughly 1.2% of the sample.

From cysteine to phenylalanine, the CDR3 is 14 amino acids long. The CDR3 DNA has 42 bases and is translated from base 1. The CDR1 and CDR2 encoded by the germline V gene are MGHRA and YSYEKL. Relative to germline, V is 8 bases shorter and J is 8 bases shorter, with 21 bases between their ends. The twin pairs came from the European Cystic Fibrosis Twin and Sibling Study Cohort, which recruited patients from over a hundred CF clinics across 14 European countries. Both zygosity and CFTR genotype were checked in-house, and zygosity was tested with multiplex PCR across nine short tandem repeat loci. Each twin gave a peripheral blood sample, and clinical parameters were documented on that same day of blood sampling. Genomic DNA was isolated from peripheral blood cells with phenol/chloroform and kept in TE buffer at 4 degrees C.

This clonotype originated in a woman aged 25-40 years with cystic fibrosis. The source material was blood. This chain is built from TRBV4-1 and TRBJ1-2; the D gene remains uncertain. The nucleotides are TGCGCCAGCTCACCGGGGATGAGAAAAACGGGCTACACCTTC. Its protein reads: CASSPGMRKTGYTF.